A selection of T cell receptor beta chains follows, all from one sample in a study of cytomegalovirus exposure and HLA in healthy donors. Generated by immunoSEQ multiplex PCR, the TCRdb table keeps only in-frame clones and is missing some. The sample yields under 200,000 clones, roughly four fifths seen once. The sample taken for sequencing was PBMCs. All receptors come from a man aged 35-49 years in good health and CMV-seronegative. The CDR3 runs from the conserved cysteine through the conserved F or W. D genes are given only for firm matches. Size values are once, few and many counts, or a class for expanded clones, and some rows have none.

v_call: TRBV2; clone_size: NA; d_call: TRBD1; j_call: TRBJ2-7; cdr3_aa: CASRDGQGLTYEQYF; cdr3_nt: TGTGCCAGCAGAGATGGACAGGGACTGACCTACGAGCAGTACTTC
v_call: TRBV6-5; clone_size: NA; d_call: NA; j_call: TRBJ1-2; cdr3_aa: CASSYSKSLGYGYTF; cdr3_nt: TGTGCCAGCAGTTACTCGAAAAGTCTCGGGTATGGCTACACCTTC
v_call: TRBV13; clone_size: NA; d_call: TRBD2; j_call: TRBJ2-5; cdr3_aa: CASSSGLAGVPETQYF; cdr3_nt: TGTGCCAGCAGCTCGGGACTAGCGGGGGTCCCGGAGACCCAGTACTTC
v_call: TRBV7-2; clone_size: NA; d_call: TRBD1; j_call: TRBJ1-6; cdr3_aa: CASSYDRGGFGSPLHF; cdr3_nt: TGTGCCAGCAGCTATGACAGGGGCGGTTTTGGTTCACCCCTCCACTTT
v_call: TRBV7-7; clone_size: NA; d_call: NA; j_call: TRBJ2-7; cdr3_aa: CASSLNQQSYEQYF; cdr3_nt: TGTGCTAGCAGCTTAAATCAACAGTCCTACGAGCAGTACTTC
v_call: TRBV6-5; clone_size: NA; d_call: TRBD1; j_call: TRBJ1-1; cdr3_aa: CASSYGGTGGSEAFF; cdr3_nt: TGTGCCAGCAGTTACGGCGGGACAGGGGGCTCTGAAGCTTTCTTT
v_call: TRBV5-1; clone_size: NA; d_call: NA; j_call: TRBJ2-2; cdr3_aa: CASSSGRGLNTGELFF; cdr3_nt: TGCGCCAGCAGCTCCGGAAGGGGCCTTAACACCGGGGAGCTGTTTTTT
v_call: TRBV9; clone_size: NA; d_call: TRBD2; j_call: TRBJ2-1; cdr3_aa: CASSVGASGGAWNEQFF; cdr3_nt: TGTGCCAGCAGCGTAGGGGCTAGCGGGGGGGCGTGGAATGAGCAGTTCTTC
v_call: TRBV4-2; clone_size: once; d_call: NA; j_call: TRBJ2-7; cdr3_aa: CASSQGGLREQYF; cdr3_nt: TGTGCCAGCAGCCAAGGGGGGCTAAGGGAGCAGTACTTC
v_call: TRBV6-5; clone_size: NA; d_call: TRBD1; j_call: TRBJ2-3; cdr3_aa: CASSTPGTGTDTQYF; cdr3_nt: TGTGCCAGCAGCACCCCCGGGACAGGGACAGATACGCAGTATTTT
v_call: TRBV6-1; clone_size: NA; d_call: TRBD2; j_call: TRBJ2-3; cdr3_aa: CASSFGGGPADTQYF; cdr3_nt: TGTGCCAGCAGCTTCGGGGGAGGGCCAGCAGATACGCAGTATTTT
v_call: TRBV5-1; clone_size: NA; d_call: TRBD2; j_call: TRBJ2-1; cdr3_aa: CASSFLTTSGGVQSSYNEQFF; cdr3_nt: TGCGCCAGCAGCTTCTTGACGACTAGCGGGGGGGTTCAAAGCTCCTACAATGAGCAGTTCTTC
v_call: TRBV6-5; clone_size: few; d_call: NA; j_call: TRBJ1-1; cdr3_aa: CASSLRGADTEAFF; cdr3_nt: TGTGCCAGCAGTTTACGGGGGGCCGACACTGAAGCTTTCTTT
v_call: TRBV28; clone_size: NA; d_call: TRBD2; j_call: TRBJ2-1; cdr3_aa: CASRAGLAGGQNEQFF; cdr3_nt: TGTGCCAGCCGTGCGGGCTTAGCGGGGGGGCAAAATGAGCAGTTCTTC
v_call: TRBV7-6; clone_size: NA; d_call: TRBD1; j_call: TRBJ2-7; cdr3_aa: CASSTGQGLQDEQYF; cdr3_nt: TGTGCCAGCAGCACCGGACAGGGCCTTCAAGACGAGCAGTACTTC
v_call: TRBV2; clone_size: NA; d_call: TRBD1; j_call: TRBJ2-7; cdr3_aa: CASSWTGWNEQYF; cdr3_nt: TGTGCCAGCAGTTGGACAGGGTGGAACGAGCAGTACTTC
v_call: TRBV11-3; clone_size: NA; d_call: NA; j_call: TRBJ2-7; cdr3_aa: CASSKGGLTSYEQYF; cdr3_nt: TGTGCCAGCAGCAAAGGGGGACTAACCTCCTACGAGCAGTACTTC
v_call: TRBV10-3; clone_size: NA; d_call: TRBD2; j_call: TRBJ2-7; cdr3_aa: CAIGTSGTSYEQYF; cdr3_nt: TGTGCCATCGGGACTAGCGGGACGTCCTACGAGCAGTACTTC
v_call: TRBV6-1; clone_size: NA; d_call: NA; j_call: TRBJ2-4; cdr3_aa: CASSGGTFSLDKNIQYF; cdr3_nt: TGTGCCAGCAGTGGGGGGACATTCTCCCTAGACAAAAACATTCAGTACTTC
v_call: TRBV30; clone_size: few; d_call: TRBD1; j_call: TRBJ1-2; cdr3_aa: CAWNRGLYGYTF; cdr3_nt: TGTGCCTGGAACAGGGGTCTCTATGGCTACACCTTC
v_call: TRBV4-1; clone_size: NA; d_call: NA; j_call: TRBJ2-1; cdr3_aa: CASRDGTPGPIEQFF; cdr3_nt: TGCGCCAGCAGAGACGGGACTCCCGGCCCCATTGAGCAGTTCTTC
v_call: TRBV10-1; clone_size: NA; d_call: TRBD1; j_call: TRBJ2-3; cdr3_aa: CASSVQGAQTADTQYF; cdr3_nt: TGCGCCAGCAGCGTACAGGGGGCCCAGACGGCAGATACGCAGTATTTT